This T cell receptor (beta chain) was captured by sequencing in a study of blood T cells in healthy people across ages. The second PCR ran about 6 to 11 cycles with a sample-barcoded 5' primer and J-beta primers. TCRdb re-derived calls from the 5' RACE reads in MiXCR, one entry per CDR3 protein. The data contain about 970,000 distinct CDR3 sequences, 51% of them singletons. V trimming: 6 bases; J trimming: 2 bases; junction bases outside the gene matches: 0. CDR3 length: 13 residues. Per the germline V gene, CDR1 is MGHDK and CDR2 is SYGVNS. Many counts were recorded for this clonotype. The rearrangement links TRBV25-1 to TRBJ2-5, with TRBD2 matching over 10 bases. The sequencing input was blood. The clonotype originates from an older woman in good health. The CDR3 bases are TGTGCCAGCAGACTAGCGGGACAAGAGACCCAGTACTTC. This translates into CASRLAGQETQYF.